This T cell receptor beta chain was sequenced for a study of T cells in Graves' hyperthyroidism and ophthalmopathy. Study-level findings and limits: Most clonotypes expanded in thyroid above 0.001 were likewise present in blood. With a median lead of about six months before onset, the model predicted ophthalmopathy.

Clinicians diagnosed patients from clinical symptoms, serum thyroxine and TRAb, thyroid ultrasound and orbital computed tomography. V lost 0 bases to trimming and J lost 7 bases; unmatched junction nucleotides: 10. The CDR3 totals 17 residues. CDR1 WNHNN and CDR2 SYGVQD come from the germline V gene (reference sequence). RNA transcripts provided the source from which TCR beta CDR3 regions were amplified. With the HTBI primer set, the TCR CDR3 went through a first round of RT-PCR. Each CDR3 protein gets one entry after TCRdb re-called the multiplex PCR reads with MiXCR. The repertoire includes 450,000 to 700,000 distinct CDR3 sequences, around 46% of them detected once, and 19% sits in the top ten. With respect to this clonotype: What it binds is unknown.

V usage is TRBV10-1 and J usage is TRBJ1-1, with TRBD1 identical over 11 bases. The sequence was collected from an adult woman with Graves' disease, either hyperthyroidism or ophthalmopathy (not recorded which). The specimen was peripheral blood or thyroid tissue (not recorded which). CDR3 bases: TGCGCCAGCAGTGAGTCGCGAGGACAGGGGGCTCTTGGTGAAGCTTTCTTT. This sequence encodes CASSESRGQGALGEAFF.